A single sample gave rise to the 22 T cell receptor beta chains below, sequenced in a study of technical replicates of blood from a handful of donors. Generated by immunoSEQ multiplex PCR, the TCRdb table keeps only in-frame clones and is missing some. The data show about 80,000 clones, approximately 86% seen once. The sample was PBMCs. Receptors originate from a human donor in good health. Some clones in this sample may be carry-over from other donors' samples.

A single count supports this clone. The V call is TRBV30, the J call TRBJ2-7; 7 bases match TRBD2. The CDR3 is 12 amino acids. Looked up from germline, CDR1 is GTSNPN and CDR2 is SVGIG (reference sequence). The junction had 1 base not matched to a gene; V was cut back by 1 base and J by 4 bases. The CDR3 DNA reads TGTGCCTGGAGTGGGGGGGGGTACGAGCAGTACTTC. As protein: CAWSGGGYEQYF.

This CDR3 reads CASSPLTSTDTQYF. Here the CDR3 DNA reads TGTGCCAGCAGCCCACTGACTAGCACAGATACGCAGTATTTT. This chain uses TRBV5-6 with TRBJ2-3; the D is unclear. The CDR3 is 14 residues long. The germline V gene encodes CDR1 SGHDT and CDR2 YYEEEE. V was pared by 4 bases and J by 0 bases, with 9 bases between.

V and J are TRBV25-1 and TRBJ2-7, with TRBD2 as a possible D gene (5 bases). In germline, CDR1 is MGHDK, CDR2 SYGVNS. V was cut by 8 bases and J by 2 bases, with 16 bases left in between. The CDR3 covers 14 residues. The CDR3 DNA is TGTGCCAGCGGGGAGTACCTAATTCCCTACGAGCAGTACTTC. Translation gives CASGEYLIPYEQYF.

The gene calls are TRBV19 and TRBJ1-1; D gene uncertain. CDR1 and CDR2 (germline): LNHDA, SQIVND (reference sequence). CDR3 length: 16 amino acids. The V and J ends lost 3 bases and 1 base respectively, with 15 bases between them. The CDR3 loop is CASSIPPGLRNTEAFF. CDR3 sequence (DNA): TGTGCCAGTAGTATCCCGCCGGGTCTCCGGAACACTGAAGCTTTCTTT.

The chain links TRBV18 to TRBJ1-4; TRBD1 matches 10 bases. This CDR3 contains 18 residues. Germline V CDR1 and CDR2: KGHSH, LQKENI. Trimming cost V 3 bases and J 8 bases; bases outside gene matches: 15. The CDR3 nucleotides are TGTGCCAGCTCACCGGGGACAGGGGAAAGCCTGGGGGCAGAAAAACTGTTTTTT. This gives the protein CASSPGTGESLGAEKLFF.

V usage is TRBV5-8 and J usage is TRBJ2-2, with D possibly matching TRBD2 (5 bases). From germline, CDR1 is SGHTS and CDR2 YDEGEE. V lost 4 bases to trimming and J lost 6 bases, with 13 bases between them. This CDR3 has 14 residues. The CDR3 DNA follows: TGTGCCAGCAGCCTCGAGGGTTGGTCCGGGGAGCTGTTTTTT. Protein product: CASSLEGWSGELFF.

This chain connects TRBV7-7 to TRBJ2-1, with D possibly TRBD1 on 6 matching bases. V lost 2 bases and J lost 4, with 12 bases in between. The CDR3 covers 15 residues. The V gene's germline CDR1 is SSHAT and CDR2 FNYEAQ (reference sequence). The DNA of the CDR3 is TGTGCCAGCAGCTTATCATGGGGGCGGTACAATGAGCAGTTCTTC. Encoded protein: CASSLSWGRYNEQFF.

This clone occurred once. The V and J genes are TRBV5-1 and TRBJ2-7; maybe TRBD2 (6 bases). The CDR3 is 14 residues long. The V gene's germline CDR1 is SGHRS and CDR2 YFSETQ. Trimming stripped 6 bases from V and 6 bases from J, with 19 bases between. CDR3 residues: CASTRAGEVGEQYF. CDR3 nucleotides: TGCGCCAGCACCCGGGCCGGGGAGGTCGGCGAGCAGTACTTC.

The CDR3 nucleotides are TGTGCCAGCAGTTATCGGTCTAGCGGGAGGGCACGGAATGAGCAGTTCTTC. It specifies CASSYRSSGRARNEQFF. This chain links TRBV27 with TRBJ2-1; 12 bases align to TRBD2. There are 17 residues in the CDR3. The ends lost 4 bases at V and 7 bases at J; junction bases unmatched: 11. CDR1 and CDR2 from the germline V gene are MNHEY and SMNVEV (reference sequence).

The chain links TRBV5-1 to TRBJ2-1; 10 positions agree with TRBD2. There are 15 residues in the CDR3. Looked up from germline, CDR1 is SGHRS and CDR2 is YFSETQ. The J segment lost 4 bases and the V segment lost 2 bases, leaving 3 bases of the junction unmatched. This CDR3 is CASSLGTSVYNEQFF. As DNA, the CDR3 is TGCGCCAGCAGCTTAGGGACTAGCGTTTACAATGAGCAGTTCTTC.

The chain joins TRBV11-2 to TRBJ2-5; TRBD2 might be the D (6 bases). With 3 bases removed from V and 5 bases from J, the gap between germline ends came to 19 bases. This CDR3 is built from 16 residues. Germline V gene sequence: CDR1 SGHAT, CDR2 FQNNGV. CDR3 coding DNA: TGTGCCAGCAGCTTGGCCGCTCTGGGGGGTCGGGAGACCCAGTACTTC. Its protein product is CASSLAALGGRETQYF.

The chain combines TRBV19 with TRBJ1-2, with 10 bases aligning to TRBD1. The CDR3 covers 14 residues. Germline V gives CDR1 LNHDA, CDR2 SQIVND (reference sequence). V was pared by 5 bases and J by 5 bases, with 5 bases of the junction left unmatched. Here the CDR3 reads CASSLRTGGYGYTF. CDR3 in DNA: TGTGCCAGTAGTCTTAGGACAGGGGGGTATGGCTACACCTTC.

This clone was detected only a few times. The chain employs TRBV30 and TRBJ1-1; TRBD1 matches at 8 bases. With V trimmed by 5 bases and J by 1 base, 3 bases remained unmatched. The CDR3 is 13 amino acids. Germline values: CDR1 GTSNPN, CDR2 SVGIG (reference sequence). Here the CDR3 reads CAWGQGANTEAFF. CDR3 DNA: TGTGCCTGGGGTCAGGGGGCGAACACTGAAGCTTTCTTT.

This clone was recorded a few times. The chain uses TRBV7-2 and TRBJ2-7, with TRBD2 matching over 13 bases. The CDR3 runs to 17 residues. V dropped 0 bases and J dropped 1; count of bases not matched to a gene: 3. Germline lookup yields CDR1 SGHTA and CDR2 FQGNSA. This chain's CDR3 is CASSLARLAGGSYEQYF. As DNA, the CDR3 is TGTGCCAGCAGCTTAGCGCGACTAGCGGGGGGATCCTACGAGCAGTACTTC.

The chain uses TRBV5-1 and TRBJ2-6; 14 bases match TRBD2. In germline, CDR1 is SGHRS, CDR2 YFSETQ. The junction had 3 bases not matched to a gene; V was cut back by 5 bases and J by 2 bases. This CDR3 has 17 residues. CDR3: CASSGTSGSTGANVLTF. CDR3 sequence (DNA): TGCGCCAGCAGTGGGACTAGCGGGAGTACTGGGGCCAACGTCCTGACTTTC. The full variable domain, completed using reference TRBV5-1 and TRBJ2-6, is KAGVTQTPRYLIKTRGQQVTLSCSPISGHRSVSWYQQTPGQGLQFLFEYFSETQRNKGNFPGRFSGRQFSNSRSEMNVSTLELGDSALYLCASSGTSGSTGANVLTFGAGSRLTVL.

A word on this clone: The junction and the germline gene differ at one end; a read error may be behind it. This chain links TRBV7-7 with TRBJ2-5; 7 bases match TRBD2. Per the germline V gene, CDR1 is SSHAT and CDR2 is FNYEAQ (reference sequence). The CDR3 extends over 14 amino acids. CDR3 in DNA: TGTGCTAGCAGCTCACGAAGGGGAGGGGAGACCCAGTACTTC. This sequence encodes CASSSRRGGETQYF.

Note on this clone: Distinct nucleotide sequences in the sample also encode this CDR3. The chain links TRBV10-3 to TRBJ1-2, with 9 positions matching TRBD1. Germline trimming cut 6 bases from V and 5 bases from J; bases unmatched to any gene: 1. The germline V gene has CDR1 ENHRY and CDR2 SYGVKD. CDR3 length: 12 residues. CDR3 protein: CAIRTGGYGYTF. CDR3 coding DNA: TGTGCCATCAGGACAGGGGGATATGGCTACACCTTC.

The chain has TRBV5-1 and TRBJ2-2, with D tentatively TRBD1 (6 bases). Trimming cost V 7 bases and J 2 bases, with 15 bases left between them. Germline V gene sequence: CDR1 SGHRS, CDR2 YFSETQ. The CDR3 totals 15 residues. The CDR3: CASGQLGVNTGELFF. The DNA for the CDR3 is TGCGCCAGCGGACAGTTGGGGGTTAACACCGGGGAGCTGTTTTTT.

This clone occurred a few times. The chain recombines TRBV6-5 with TRBJ1-2, with D possibly being TRBD1 (6 bases). The CDR3 is 14 residues long. The germline gives CDR1 MNHEY, CDR2 SVGAGI. Trimming removed 5 bases from V and 6 bases from J, with 16 bases in between. For the CDR3, the DNA is TGTGCCAGCAGTACCCCGGACAGATGGCATGGCTACACCTTC. Translated: CASSTPDRWHGYTF.

The rearrangement links TRBV7-2 to TRBJ2-7; D gene uncertain. V lost 5 bases and J lost 4, with 6 bases in between. Germline-derived CDR1 and CDR2 are SGHTA and FQGNSA. The CDR3 loop spans 11 amino acids. CDR3 amino acids: CASSDRYEQYF. The DNA for the CDR3 is TGTGCCAGCAGCGATCGGTACGAGCAGTACTTC.

Concerning this clone: The identical CDR3 is also encoded by other nucleotide sequences in the sample. The CDR3 is CASSSLQAGANVLTF. As DNA, the CDR3 is TGTGCCAGCAGCTCCCTACAGGCTGGGGCCAACGTCCTGACTTTC. The genes are TRBV5-6 and TRBJ2-6; maybe TRBD1 (5 bases). The CDR3 is 15 amino acids. Germline loops: CDR1 SGHDT, CDR2 YYEEEE. V shed 3 bases and J shed 2 bases, with 9 bases lying between them.

The rearrangement links TRBV7-9 to TRBJ2-5; the D is unclear. The last part of the DNA fits TRBJ2-7 better; the J call may be wrong. The CDR3 length is 14 residues. Germline-derived CDR1 and CDR2 are SEHNR and FQNEAQ (reference sequence). This chain's CDR3 is CASSLSSVTYEQYF. DNA of the CDR3: TGTGCCAGCAGCTTATCTTCCGTTACCTACGAGCAGTACTTC.